Sequencing of this T cell receptor beta chain was carried out in a study of blood T cell repertoires in COVID-19 (dated by TCRdb to about 2020). About the investigation overall: Samples from collaborators originated in the United States, Italy and Spain and spanned both the acute and convalescent phases of COVID-19. The prospective study material was composed of cDNA or gDNA derived from T cells, B-cell-depleted T cells, or PBMCs. Sample metadata almost always included a de-identified subject ID, COVID-19 status, age in years and sex. The repertoires were released in a freely available public database meant as a resource for research on the immune response to SARS-CoV-2. The samples were drawn from two sources: the first 160 participants of the ongoing ImmuneRACE study, and some 1,300 subjects contributed by 6 global collaborators. Deeply sampled blood TCRbeta repertoires from subjects exposed to, actively infected with, or recovered from COVID-19 were included in the dataset. HLA class I and class II types, where available, came from metadata supplied by the sample provider rather than from assay-based typing. What the study reported, not specific to this receptor: How much clinical and demographic metadata was included differed by source and by participant, and the metadata was provided uncurated.

Sequences SGHKS (CDR1) and YYEKEE (CDR2) are obtained from the germline V gene (reference sequence). Germline trimming: 4 bases from V, 4 bases from J; junction bases outside gene matches: 11. Including the terminal cysteine and phenylalanine, the CDR3 comprises 16 residues. Left in the record is the CDR3 DNA by itself, 48 bases read in frame from the first base. TCRbeta CDR3 regions were amplified from genomic DNA by means of the immunoSEQ Assay, a bias-controlled multiplex PCR. As for the original processing: The number of nucleated cells in each sample was estimated by amplification of reference gene primers within the assay. Sequence reads were collapsed and filtered to measure the absolute abundance of every unique TCRbeta CDR3 rearrangement. For each sample, productive Simpson clonality was calculated as the square root of Simpson's diversity index over productive rearrangements. TCRdb holds this immuneACCESS table with in-frame rearrangements only. Some clones are missing; in checked studies, unresolved V genes explain under half, and the rest has no known cause. That table gives V, J and clone size, and the DNA gave D and trimming. The sample table contains more than 95,000 clones; only one count was recorded for less than 95% of them. Approximately 1.9% of the sample is in the top ten clones.

Of note for this clone: Its antigen remains unidentified. Base qualities are missing; no much larger clone stands one base away.

Whole blood was collected in K2EDTA tubes by collaborating institutions according to the institutions' own protocols. For TCRbeta analysis, collaborator samples were shipped as frozen whole blood, as isolated PBMCs, or as DNA extracted from either sample type. Sequencing was done on a sample of peripheral blood. The receptor's source is a human donor with active COVID-19. The donor label of this sample is uncertain. This chain joins TRBV5-5 to TRBJ2-1, and 7 junctional nucleotides match TRBD1. The DNA sequence reads TGTGCCAGCAGCCAGCTAGGGACAGAGATATACAATGAGCAGTTCTTC. It specifies CASSQLGTEIYNEQFF.